A single sample is the source of the 16 T cell receptor beta chains below, sequenced in a study of blood T cell repertoires in COVID-19. Produced via immunoSEQ multiplex PCR; TCRdb's table is partial and in-frame only. This table holds 110,000 to 150,000 clones, about 90% found once. Specimen: peripheral blood. These receptor sequences come from a woman over 75 with acute or convalescent COVID-19.

The V and J genes are TRBV4-1 and TRBJ1-1, with 8 bases identical to TRBD1. The CDR3 extends over 15 amino acids. The germline gives CDR1 MGHRA, CDR2 YSYEKL. Trimming removed 3 bases from V and 0 bases from J; junction bases left unmatched: 3. CDR3 residues: CASSHGTGVNTEAFF. CDR3 DNA: TGCGCCAGCAGCCATGGGACAGGCGTGAACACTGAAGCTTTCTTT.

The genes are TRBV18 and TRBJ2-7; 8 bases line up with TRBD1. Germline V lookup: CDR1 KGHSH, CDR2 LQKENI. The CDR3 is 15 residues long. V lost 5 bases to trimming and J lost 4 bases; unmatched junction nucleotides: 10. CDR3 sequence reads: CASSGPGQAGYEQYF. For the CDR3, the DNA is TGTGCCAGCTCAGGACCGGGACAGGCGGGGTACGAGCAGTACTTC.

The CDR3 DNA is TGTGCCAGCAGCTTACAGACCGGGGAGCTGTTTTTT. It translates to CASSLQTGELFF. The chain uses TRBV11-2 and TRBJ2-2; no clear D. Germline lookup yields CDR1 SGHAT and CDR2 FQNNGV. This CDR3 spans 12 amino acids. The V end was cut by 2 bases, the J end by 5 bases, with 3 bases between.

V gene TRBV5-1 combines with J gene TRBJ2-5; a possible D gene is TRBD1 (5 bases). CDR1 is SGHRS, CDR2 YFSETQ, per germline. Trimming took 4 bases from V and 2 from J, leaving 9 bases between them. The length of the CDR3 is 13 residues. The chain's CDR3 is CASSLGAQETQYF. As DNA, the CDR3 is TGCGCCAGCAGCCTAGGGGCTCAAGAGACCCAGTACTTC.

This clone occurred once. CDR3 in amino acids: CASSLAAGAYGYTF. For the CDR3, the DNA is TGTGCCAGCAGCTTAGCGGCGGGGGCGTATGGCTACACCTTC. The rearrangement joins TRBV7-9 to TRBJ1-2, with D possibly TRBD1 on 6 matching bases. V lost 0 bases to trimming and J lost 5 bases, with 10 bases between them. Germline CDR1 reads SEHNR; CDR2 reads FQNEAQ (reference sequence). This CDR3 has 14 residues. Using reference TRBV7-9 and TRBJ1-2 for the parts outside the CDR3, the full variable domain is DTGVSQNPRHKITKRGQNVTFRCDPISEHNRLYWYRQTLGQGPEFLTYFQNEAQLEKSRLLSDRFSAERPKGSFSTLEIQRTEQGDSAMYLCASSLAAGAYGYTFGSGTRLTVV.

This sequence joins TRBV3-1 (or the pseudogene TRBV3-2) and TRBJ1-1; D unresolved. Trimming shortened V by 2 bases and J by 4 bases, and 11 bases separated the two germline ends. Germline V CDR1 and CDR2: LGHDT, YNNKEL (reference sequence). CDR3 length: 14 amino acids. The CDR3 DNA follows: TGTGCCAGCAGCCAACCGGGTCCGGGCACTGAAGCTTTCTTT. This sequence encodes CASSQPGPGTEAFF.

J is TRBJ2-5 and V is TRBV5-1, with D maybe TRBD1 (6 bases). V shed 1 base and J shed 4 bases, with 17 bases lying between them. Germline CDR1 is SGHRS and CDR2 is YFSETQ. The CDR3 runs to 16 residues. The CDR3 DNA reads TGCGCCAGCAGCTTGACTCTTGGACAGTCCATAGAGACCCAGTACTTC. Its protein product is CASSLTLGQSIETQYF.

This clone was observed a single time. This chain uses TRBV5-6 with TRBJ1-6; no definite D call. The CDR3 has 14 residues. The V gene's germline CDR1 is SGHDT and CDR2 YYEEEE. V was pared by 0 bases and J by 6 bases, with 7 bases between. DNA of the CDR3: TGTGCCAGCAGCTTGGGTGACTTTAATTCACCCCTCCACTTT. Residues: CASSLGDFNSPLHF.

This clone was recorded only once. The chain couples TRBV7-2 to TRBJ1-2; tentative D call: TRBD1 (6 bases). The length of the CDR3 is 13 residues. V was pared by 5 bases and J by 8 bases, with 15 bases between. Germline loops: CDR1 SGHTA, CDR2 FQGNSA. CDR3 residues: CASSEDRGRGYTF. CDR3 sequence (DNA): TGTGCCAGCAGCGAGGACAGAGGGAGAGGCTACACCTTC.

The chain employs TRBV20-1 and TRBJ2-5; TRBD2 agrees at 7 bases. Germline-derived CDR1 and CDR2 are DFQATT and SNEGSKA (reference sequence). This CDR3 has 11 residues. Unmatched junction bases numbered 6, after V lost 0 bases and J lost 14 bases. The CDR3: CSAREVAGVYF. In DNA form, the CDR3 reads TGCAGTGCTAGAGAAGTGGCGGGGGTATACTTC.

The chain joins TRBV18 to TRBJ2-2; 7 nucleotides match TRBD1. J gave up 2 bases and V 1 base, and 4 bases lay outside the gene matches. The germline V gene has CDR1 KGHSH and CDR2 LQKENI. CDR3 length equals 16 residues. The CDR3: CASSPQGATNTGELFF. The CDR3 DNA follows: TGTGCCAGCTCACCACAGGGGGCAACTAACACCGGGGAGCTGTTTTTT.

J is TRBJ2-2 and V is TRBV5-1; tentatively, D is TRBD1 (6 bases). Trimming took 0 bases from V and 5 from J, leaving 11 bases between them. CDR1 is SGHRS, CDR2 YFSETQ, per germline. This CDR3 is 15 amino acids long. CDR3 sequence reads: CASSLAGTQTGELFF. DNA of the CDR3: TGCGCCAGCAGCTTGGCGGGGACACAAACCGGGGAGCTGTTTTTT.

V gene TRBV7-3 combines with J gene TRBJ2-5; the D gene is possibly TRBD2 (6 bases). Germline assignment: CDR1 SGHTA and CDR2 FQGTGA. The CDR3 covers 13 residues. Trimming took 5 bases from V and 3 from J, leaving 10 bases between them. CDR3 in DNA: TGTGCCAGCAGCCGACTAGTCAAAGAGACCCAGTACTTC. It encodes CASSRLVKETQYF.

V gene TRBV9 combines with J gene TRBJ2-5; possible D gene TRBD1, 5 bases. From germline, CDR1 is SGDLS and CDR2 YYNGEE. V shed 2 bases and J shed 3 bases, with 14 bases lying between them. The CDR3 is made up of 15 amino acids. Here the CDR3 reads CASSVGWQGKETQYF. DNA of the CDR3: TGTGCCAGCAGCGTGGGGTGGCAGGGAAAAGAGACCCAGTACTTC.

The chain joins TRBV7-2 to TRBJ2-5; D not certain. CDR1 and CDR2 (germline): SGHTA, FQGNSA. The CDR3 runs 14 residues. Trimming removed 5 bases from V and 4 bases from J, with 14 bases in between. The CDR3 region has the DNA TGTGCCAGCAGCACGCGGCTACGGTCAGAGACCCAGTACTTC. Protein product: CASSTRLRSETQYF.

The chain couples TRBV19 to TRBJ1-5; D perhaps matches TRBD1 (5 bases). CDR3 length equals 15 residues. Germline loops: CDR1 LNHDA, CDR2 SQIVND (reference sequence). Trimming left V 3 bases short and J 4 bases short, with 13 bases between. This chain's CDR3 is CASSIRQGPNQPQHF. CDR3 DNA: TGTGCCAGTAGTATTCGGCAGGGCCCTAATCAGCCCCAGCATTTT.